A selection of T cell receptor beta chains follows, all from one sample in a study of CD8 T cells in ankylosing spondylitis. MiXCR was run by TCRdb on the 5' RACE reads, yielding one entry per CDR3 protein. The profile covers fewer than 500,000 distinct CDR3 sequences, with about 25% appearing a single time and about 0.89% taken by the ten largest. Sequencing used blood, either unsorted or a sorted T cell fraction (not recorded which). These receptors originate from a male donor with ankylosing spondylitis. Both conserved end residues are part of each CDR3. Size is stated for part of the rows, as once, few or many counts, or as a class when the clone is expanded.

cdr3_aa v_call clone_size
CASNWGQSNTEAFF TRBV2 few
CASSRDNQVEKLFF TRBV5-1 few
CASSHSGGGSQYF TRBV3-1 NA
CATSPSGAGVGNEQFF TRBV24-1 few
CASSRGSNYGYTF TRBV2 NA
CSASRQGDPNEKLFF TRBV20-1 NA
CASSLTGSVDIQYF TRBV5-1 few
CASSPGDRDGEQFF TRBV19 NA
CASSLESGKNQETQYF TRBV5-1 many
CATSDYRISETQYF TRBV24-1 few
CASSSREGLTEAFF TRBV5-1 NA
CASSFPTSLEQFF TRBV12-3/TRBV12-4 NA
CASSYSIGLAWETQYF TRBV6-5 NA
CATSDREYYGYTF TRBV24-1 NA
CSARGPANNQPQHF TRBV20-1 few
CASSIRGRGDQPQHF TRBV2 NA
CATILAGSDTQYF TRBV5-8 few
CASRGQEGSTEAFF TRBV6-1 few
CASSLSLAVDEKLFF TRBV5-1 NA
CASSDARLAGGYEQYF TRBV25-1 NA
CASRPGLGGDEQFF TRBV12-3/TRBV12-4 few
CATSEGGGGETQYF TRBV24-1 few
CASSPGTAKNIQYF TRBV11-2 NA
CSARDPTGTEAFF TRBV20-1 NA
CATSTDRGSWNEQFF TRBV15 few
CASSSLRGAEAFF TRBV3-1 few
CSARELAGGLTGELFF TRBV20-1 NA
CASSLKGEQFF TRBV7-9 few
CASSFPSGRYTGELFF TRBV7-2 few
CASSVGDESSYNSPLHF TRBV5-1 few
CASSFISRDRVTPEAFF TRBV7-2 NA